These 17 T cell receptor beta chains were sequenced from one sample in a study of blood T cells in healthy people across ages. Next came a second PCR, run for about 6 to 12 cycles, which used a sample-barcoded 5' primer along with a J-beta primer mix. Each CDR3 protein gets one entry after TCRdb re-called the 5' RACE reads with MiXCR. This sample has roughly 1 million distinct CDR3 sequences; under 30% occur once, and the top ten carry less than 0.75%. These same records also appear under a second study, on T cells of mothers and their children.

The sequenced sample was blood. Source of these receptors: a girl aged 2 to 9 in good health.

The chain employs TRBV15 and TRBJ1-2; D might be TRBD1 (6 bases). V lost 8 bases, J lost 6 bases, and 13 bases lay in between. CDR3 length equals 12 residues. Germline V gene lookup returns CDR1 LNHNV and CDR2 YYDKDF (reference sequence). The CDR3 nucleotides are TGTGCCACCTCGGACAGAGCTCATGGCTACACCTTC. Protein: CATSDRAHGYTF.

This clonotype was counted only a few times. V is TRBV4-1 and J is TRBJ2-5; tentatively, D is TRBD2 (6 bases). The DNA matches TRBJ2-7 better at its end, which makes the J call doubtful. CDR1 MGHRA and CDR2 YSYEKL come from the germline V gene. The CDR3 spans 15 residues. The chain's CDR3 is CASSQVPSDYYEQYF. CDR3 DNA sequence: TGCGCCAGCAGCCAAGTCCCTAGCGACTACTACGAGCAGTACTTC.

The chain recombines TRBV12-3 or TRBV12-4 with TRBJ1-6, with D possibly matching TRBD1 (6 bases). V was pared by 6 bases and J by 8 bases, with 11 bases between. CDR3 length equals 13 residues. In DNA, the CDR3 is TGTGCCAGCAGACAGGGATGGGATTCACCCCTCCACTTT. This sequence encodes CASRQGWDSPLHF.

This chain connects TRBV28 to TRBJ2-5; 8 bases are a match to TRBD1. CDR3 length: 13 amino acids. Germline V CDR1 and CDR2: MDHEN, SYDVKM. J was trimmed by 1 base and V by 8 bases; bases with no gene match: 3. The chain's CDR3 is CASAGQAQETQYF. CDR3 bases: TGTGCCAGCGCGGGACAGGCCCAAGAGACCCAGTACTTC.

This clonotype was seen a handful of times. V and J are TRBV14 and TRBJ2-6, with D unresolved. The V end lost 0 bases, the J end lost 0 bases, and 12 bases lay between the germline ends. The CDR3 runs 18 residues. The germline V gene encodes CDR1 SGHDN and CDR2 FVKESK. The CDR3 coding sequence is TGTGCCAGCAGCCAAGAACGCGGCTTTGGCTCTGGGGCCAACGTCCTGACTTTC. Translation gives CASSQERGFGSGANVLTF.

Only a few counts were recorded for this clonotype. This rearrangement joins TRBV29-1 to TRBJ1-1; 10 bases match TRBD1. The V and J ends lost 6 bases and 7 bases, in that order; junction bases with no gene match: 5. The length of the CDR3 is 12 residues. The V gene's germline CDR1 is SQVTM and CDR2 ANQGSEA. The CDR3 DNA sequence: TGCAGCGTCGGGGGACAGGGGATTGAAGCTTTCTTT. Its translation is CSVGGQGIEAFF.

Worth noting for this clonotype: A read error may be the cause here, since a much bigger clone is one base away. The rearrangement uses TRBV4-3 and TRBJ2-5, with 8 bases identical to TRBD2. The DNA end lines up better with TRBJ2-1; the J call may be wrong. Germline V gene data show CDR1 as LGHNA and CDR2 as YSLEER. The CDR3 length is 18 residues. The CDR3, as DNA: TGCGCCAGCAGCCAAGATGGCCGGGGCGGGGGGCCGTACAATGAGCAGTTCTTC. As protein: CASSQDGRGGGPYNEQFF.

This chain uses TRBV6-1 with TRBJ1-2; D not resolved. The CDR3 covers 16 residues. Deletions cut 1 base from V and 5 bases from J, with 17 bases between. Germline assignment: CDR1 MNHNS and CDR2 SASEGT. CDR3 sequence reads: CASSEVGLALGYGYTF. The CDR3 coding sequence is TGTGCCAGCAGTGAAGTAGGACTGGCCCTGGGATATGGCTACACCTTC.

This clonotype was seen a handful of times. The V call is TRBV9, the J call TRBJ2-7; 8 nucleotides match TRBD1. The V gene end was trimmed by 0 bases and the J gene end by 2 bases; junction bases not matched to a gene: 4. Per germline, CDR1 SGDLS and CDR2 YYNGEE. CDR3 length: 15 residues. CDR3 in amino acids: CASSVGGQATYEQYF. The CDR3 DNA reads as TGTGCCAGCAGCGTAGGGGGACAGGCCACCTACGAGCAGTACTTC.

V gene TRBV7-9 combines with J gene TRBJ2-5; no clear D gene. The V end was cut by 1 base, the J end by 11 bases, with 14 bases between. The CDR3 consists of 13 residues. The germline V gene encodes CDR1 SEHNR and CDR2 FQNEAQ (reference sequence). The CDR3 spells CASSLVSALEQYF. The DNA for the CDR3 is TGTGCCAGCAGCTTAGTCTCGGCACTGGAGCAGTACTTC.

V usage is TRBV4-1 and J usage is TRBJ1-2; a possible D gene is TRBD1 (6 bases). Trimming cost V 2 bases and J 4 bases, with 11 bases left between them. Per germline, CDR1 MGHRA and CDR2 YSYEKL. The CDR3 extends over 14 amino acids. CDR3 nucleotides: TGCGCCAGCAGCCAAACGACAGGTTTCTATGGCTACACCTTC. Translation: CASSQTTGFYGYTF.

This clonotype has more than one count but fewer than ten. The gene calls are TRBV12-3 or TRBV12-4 and TRBJ1-2; perhaps TRBD1 as D (6 bases). The CDR3 has 15 amino acids. The ends were cut back, 8 bases at V and 5 bases at J, with 21 bases in the middle. The CDR3 loop reads CASSRLKGEGYGYTF. The CDR3 nucleotides read TGTGCCAGCTCGCGACTAAAGGGGGAAGGATATGGCTACACCTTC.

This chain uses TRBV6-2 or TRBV6-3 with TRBJ2-1; D perhaps matches TRBD1 (6 bases). V lost 7 bases, J lost 4 bases, and 11 bases lay in between. The germline gives CDR1 MNHEY, CDR2 SVGEGT. The CDR3 covers 13 residues. Here the CDR3 DNA reads TGTGCCAGCACCCTAGACAGGTACAATGAGCAGTTCTTC. This codes for CASTLDRYNEQFF.

In this sample, this clonotype turned up a few times. This rearrangement joins TRBV7-9 to TRBJ2-7; the D is unclear. The last part of the DNA fits TRBJ2-5 better; the J call may be wrong. CDR1 and CDR2 from the germline V gene are SEHNR and FQNEAQ (reference sequence). The CDR3 covers 14 residues. This CDR3 is CASSSKTSQETQYF. In DNA form, the CDR3 reads TGTGCCAGCAGCTCCAAGACTTCTCAAGAGACCCAGTACTTC.

This clonotype has a handful of counts. This rearrangement joins TRBV20-1 to TRBJ1-2, with 8 bases that match TRBD1. This CDR3 contains 12 residues. V lost 4 bases and J lost 4; bases outside the gene matches: 2. Germline V lookup: CDR1 DFQATT, CDR2 SNEGSKA (reference sequence). The CDR3 spells CSANDRGYGYTF. CDR3 sequence (DNA): TGCAGTGCTAATGACAGGGGCTATGGCTACACCTTC.

The rearrangement links TRBV28 to TRBJ2-1; D might be TRBD2 (6 bases). The last part of the DNA fits TRBJ2-5 better; the J call may be wrong. Germline V gives CDR1 MDHEN, CDR2 SYDVKM. This CDR3 is built from 13 residues. The CDR3 sequence is CATTLAPRETQYF. The CDR3 DNA follows: TGTGCCACCACACTAGCCCCCAGAGAGACCCAGTACTTC.

The chain combines TRBV27 with TRBJ1-2; 7 bases agree with TRBD1. V lost 5 bases, J lost 8 bases, and 14 bases stayed unmatched. CDR3 length: 15 amino acids. Germline V gives CDR1 MNHEY, CDR2 SMNVEV (reference sequence). Here the CDR3 reads CASSLPGTAFGGYTF. As DNA, the CDR3 is TGTGCCAGCAGTCTTCCCGGGACAGCGTTCGGAGGCTACACCTTC.